Listed below are T cell receptor beta chains from one sample, sequenced in a study of Graves' ophthalmopathy and Graves' hyperthyroidism. TCRdb re-derived calls from the multiplex PCR reads in MiXCR, one entry per CDR3 protein. The table shows about 400,000 distinct CDR3 sequences, with roughly 15% occurring only once. Sequences were obtained from peripheral blood. The receptor source for this set is a woman under 30 with stable Graves' hyperthyroidism. Each CDR3 is given with its conserved first and last residue. D genes are given only for firm matches. The size of a clone is reported for some rows only, either as once, few or many, or as a class for expanded clones.

TRBV4-2,TRBJ1-2,few,TRBD1,TGTGCCAGCAGCCAAGTGAATGAGGGGGCCTTTGGCTACACCTTC,CASSQVNEGAFGYTF
TRBV7-9,TRBJ1-1,NA,TRBD1,TGTGCCAGCAGCTTGGAATTGGACAGGGATGAAGCTTTCTTT,CASSLELDRDEAFF
TRBV7-6,TRBJ1-1,many,NA,TGTGCCAGCAGCCGCCCAGGCAGGGACCCTGAAGCTTTCTTT,CASSRPGRDPEAFF
TRBV20-1,TRBJ1-1,many,NA,TGCAGTGCCTGGGACGGGCGGGACACTGAAGCTTTCTTT,CSAWDGRDTEAFF
TRBV25-1,TRBJ2-7,medium-sized,NA,TGTGCCAGCAGTGGGGGGGACGAGCAGTACTTC,CASSGGDEQYF
TRBV5-1,TRBJ1-2,NA,NA,TGCGCCAGCAGCTTGGACGGACAGTCATCCAACTATGGCTACACCTTC,CASSLDGQSSNYGYTF
TRBV6-5,TRBJ2-7,NA,TRBD1,TGTGCCAGCAGTTACTGGGACAGAGCCGCATACGAGCAGTACTTC,CASSYWDRAAYEQYF
TRBV5-5,TRBJ1-5,few,NA,TGTGCCAGCAGCTCCGGACTGACTAGCAATCAGCCCCAGCATTTT,CASSSGLTSNQPQHF
TRBV28,TRBJ1-2,many,NA,TGTGCCAGCAGTTTAAAATGGCCTGGTGGCTACACCTTC,CASSLKWPGGYTF
TRBV28,TRBJ1-1,NA,NA,TGTGCCAGCAGTTTGGGGATCCCCACCACTGAAGCTTTCTTT,CASSLGIPTTEAFF
TRBV10-3,TRBJ2-7,many,TRBD1,TGTGCCATCAAATCGGGACAGGGAGCCTACGAGCAGTACTTC,CAIKSGQGAYEQYF
TRBV5-1,TRBJ1-2,many,NA,TGCGCCAGCAGCTTACAGGGAGGTGGCCATGGCTACACCTTC,CASSLQGGGHGYTF
TRBV29-1,TRBJ2-7,few,NA,TGCAGCGCATTCCGGGACTCGACGTACGAGCAGTACTTC,CSAFRDSTYEQYF
TRBV6-4,TRBJ1-1,many,NA,TGTGCCAGCAGTAACCTTCCGTTGGGGGCAAGGAACACTGAAGCTTTCTTT,CASSNLPLGARNTEAFF
TRBV6-1,TRBJ1-6,many,NA,TGTGCCAGCAGCGAACAGAGCTCCTATAATTCACCCCTCCACTTT,CASSEQSSYNSPLHF
TRBV12-3/TRBV12-4,TRBJ2-7,many,TRBD2,TGTGCCAGCAGCTATAGACTAGCCGATAGCTCCTACGAGCAGTACTTC,CASSYRLADSSYEQYF
TRBV6-2/TRBV6-3,TRBJ1-5,many,NA,TGTGCCAGCAGTCGCTCCCCCGTTAGCAATCAGCCCCAGCATTTT,CASSRSPVSNQPQHF
TRBV20-1,TRBJ2-7,many,NA,TGCAGTGCTTCCTTGGCGGGACAGATGGGCGAGCAGTACTTC,CSASLAGQMGEQYF
TRBV20-1,TRBJ1-2,many,TRBD1,TGCAGTGCTACCCGGGACAGGGACTATGGCTACACCTTC,CSATRDRDYGYTF
TRBV4-1,TRBJ1-1,many,NA,TGCGCCAGCAGCCAAGATCTCGAGGGTGGCGCTTTCTTT,CASSQDLEGGAFF
TRBV6-2/TRBV6-3,TRBJ2-2,many,NA,TGTGCCAGCAGTTTGAGGGGCCGGCTGGATTCGAACACCGGGGAGCTGTTTTTT,CASSLRGRLDSNTGELFF
TRBV5-1,TRBJ1-2,many,NA,TGCGCCAGCAGCTTGGGAGCTACAGGGAGCTATGGCTACACCTTC,CASSLGATGSYGYTF
TRBV15,TRBJ2-7,many,NA,TGTGCCACCAGCAGGATGGACTCCGGGTCCTCCTACGAGCAGTACTTC,CATSRMDSGSSYEQYF
TRBV18,TRBJ2-4,few,NA,TGTGCCAGCTCACCGCGTAAATACATTCAGTACTTC,CASSPRKYIQYF
TRBV20-1,TRBJ1-2,many,TRBD1,TGCAGTGCTAGGGGACGGGACAGGGTAACTAACTATGGCTACACCTTC,CSARGRDRVTNYGYTF
TRBV7-2,TRBJ1-1,many,NA,TGTGCCAGCAGCTTAGCCAGACCGAACACTGAAGCTTTCTTT,CASSLARPNTEAFF
TRBV6-2/TRBV6-3,TRBJ1-1,NA,NA,TGTGCCAGCAGTTACGGCACATTCACTGAAGCTTTCTTT,CASSYGTFTEAFF
TRBV11-1,TRBJ2-7,few,TRBD2,TGTGCCAGCAGCTTAGCGCTAGCGGGGTCCTACGAGCAGTACTTC,CASSLALAGSYEQYF
TRBV19,TRBJ1-1,NA,TRBD1,TGTGCCAGTGGGGACAGCCCAGAAGCTTTCTTT,CASGDSPEAFF
TRBV6-1,TRBJ2-3,many,TRBD2,TGTGCCAGCAGGGCTGTTCTAGCGGTCCTCGCAGATACGCAGTATTTT,CASRAVLAVLADTQYF
TRBV6-2/TRBV6-3,TRBJ2-6,many,NA,TGTGCCAGCAAAGAGGGAAGGGGACATTCATTTTCTGGGGCCAACGTCCTGACTTTC,CASKEGRGHSFSGANVLTF
TRBV6-1,TRBJ1-2,many,NA,TGTGCCAGCAGTGAAGGGGGCCGTTTGTATGGCTACACCTTC,CASSEGGRLYGYTF
TRBV10-3,TRBJ2-2,NA,TRBD1,TGTGCCATCAGTGAGCCAAACAGGGGGGACGGGGAGCTGTTTTTT,CAISEPNRGDGELFF
TRBV7-9,TRBJ1-2,many,TRBD1,TGTGCCAGCAGCTTAGCGCAGGGGGATTCCTATGGCTACACCTTC,CASSLAQGDSYGYTF
TRBV7-9,TRBJ1-2,many,NA,TGTGCCAGCAGCCCAATGGACCGATGGAACTATGGCTACACCTTC,CASSPMDRWNYGYTF
TRBV12-3/TRBV12-4,TRBJ1-2,many,TRBD1,TGTGCCAGCAGGGGGACAGGGAGGTTCCATGGCTACACCTTC,CASRGTGRFHGYTF
TRBV5-1,TRBJ1-5,many,NA,TGCGCCAGCAGCTTGGGTGGGGTCGACAATCAGCCCCAGCATTTT,CASSLGGVDNQPQHF
TRBV27,TRBJ1-2,NA,NA,TGTGCCAGCAGTTTAAGGTCTGGGTATGGCTACACCTTC,CASSLRSGYGYTF
TRBV6-2/TRBV6-3,TRBJ2-7,once,NA,TGTGCCAGCAGTTTGAACTCAAACTACGAGCAGTACTTC,CASSLNSNYEQYF
TRBV27,TRBJ2-7,many,NA,TGTGCCAGCAGTCGGACAGACCTATCCTACGAGCAGTACTTC,CASSRTDLSYEQYF
TRBV6-5,TRBJ1-2,many,NA,TGTGCCAGCAGTTACTCCATGGGGGACAACCCCTATGGCTACACCTTC,CASSYSMGDNPYGYTF
TRBV10-2,TRBJ1-2,NA,NA,TGCGCCAGCAGTGAAGTAGAGACTTATGGCTACACCTTC,CASSEVETYGYTF
TRBV5-4,TRBJ2-7,many,NA,TGTGCCAGCAGAAGATGGGGTAGCGGCTACGAGCAGTACTTC,CASRRWGSGYEQYF
TRBV5-1,TRBJ2-7,many,TRBD1,TGCGCCAGCAGCTTGTGGACAGGACCTCACTACGAGCAGTACTTC,CASSLWTGPHYEQYF
TRBV11-2,TRBJ2-7,many,NA,TGTGCCAGCAGCTTACCCCTGGGGCTAGCTAAGGTGACGCAGTACTTC,CASSLPLGLAKVTQYF
TRBV7-9,TRBJ1-1,many,TRBD1,TGTGCCAGCACCCGCGCAGGGGGAACTGAAGCTTTCTTT,CASTRAGGTEAFF
TRBV20-1,TRBJ1-5,many,NA,TGCAGTGCTATTAGTGGGACACATAGCAATCAGCCCCAGCATTTT,CSAISGTHSNQPQHF
TRBV5-1,TRBJ1-1,many,NA,TGCGCCAGTTCCCCCGGGGTAGGGTTGAAGAACACTGAAGCTTTCTTT,CASSPGVGLKNTEAFF
TRBV29-1,TRBJ1-2,many,NA,TGCAGCGGCCTTCCCGAGGGCGGCTATGGCTACACCTTC,CSGLPEGGYGYTF
TRBV11-1,TRBJ2-2,NA,TRBD1,TGTGCCAGCAGCGTGACAGGGTTGAACACCGGGGAGCTGTTTTTT,CASSVTGLNTGELFF